The sequence of this T cell receptor beta chain was determined in a study of T-cell reconstitution after alpha-beta-depleted transplantation in children. CDR1 and CDR2 (germline): SGHNT, YYREEE (reference sequence). Trimming took 2 bases from V and 2 from J; bases not matched to a gene: 9. This CDR3 has 16 amino acids. For TCRbeta, the library was prepared with unique molecular identifiers. TCRdb reanalysed the PCR reads using MiXCR and keeps one entry per CDR3 protein. This table holds 140,000 or so distinct CDR3 sequences, 8.8% found once. Overall study results and limits: At day 60, the high TCRbeta diversity found in some patients originated from recipient T cells and thymic progenitors that had survived. The main origin of T-cell counts and diversity one year after transplant was newly produced T cells. Approximately two months post-transplant, alpha-beta T cells reportedly originated from several hundred expanded graft clones.

Comments on this clonotype: Its cognate antigen is unknown.

The J gene is TRBJ2-5, the V gene TRBV5-4; the match to TRBD2 covers 7 bases. The material sequenced was PBMCs, mostly from graft donor cells, taken 180 days after TCRalphabeta/CD19-depleted stem cell transplant. This clonotype was obtained from a female patient aged 2 to 10 who had a stem cell transplant for congenital amegakaryocytic thrombocytopenia, so the T cells may come from the graft donor. The CDR3 nucleotides read TGTGCCAGCAGCTTTGGGCTAGCGGAGATACAAGAGACCCAGTACTTC. Translated: CASSFGLAEIQETQYF.